This is a list of T cell receptor beta chains from one sample in a study of CD8+ T cells in alopecia areata. Sequencing was performed with immunoSEQ multiplex PCR; in TCRdb, only in-frame clones are kept and a portion is missing. The table has approximately 170,000 clones, 60% to 70% seen once. This material consisted of CD4+ T cells sorted from blood, taken at week 4, from a patient treated with tofacitinib. Receptors originate from a human donor with alopecia areata. Each CDR3 is given with its conserved first and last residue. A D gene is named only where the DNA matches it firmly. Expanded clones get a size class; other rows say once, few or many, or leave the size out.

cdr3_nt cdr3_aa d_call j_call clone_size v_call
TGTGCCAGCAGACGCCGTGGGCAGGGGGCCTACAATGAGCAGTTCTTC CASRRRGQGAYNEQFF TRBD1 TRBJ2-1 few TRBV28
TGTGCCAGTAGTTTCAGCGGGAGCTACAATGAGCAGTTCTTC CASSFSGSYNEQFF TRBD2 TRBJ2-1 - TRBV19
TGTGCCTGGCGAACAGATACACATGGCTACACCTTC CAWRTDTHGYTF - TRBJ1-2 once TRBV30
TGTGCCAGCAGTCAGGACAGGGGGTTCTATGGCTACACCTTC CASSQDRGFYGYTF TRBD1 TRBJ1-2 - TRBV28
TGTGCCAGCTCACCACCAACTAGCGGGAGCTACGAGCAGTACTTC CASSPPTSGSYEQYF TRBD2 TRBJ2-7 - TRBV18
TGCAGCGCTCGGAACGAGCGGCTGGCGAACGGGGAGCTGTTTTTT CSARNERLANGELFF - TRBJ2-2 - TRBV29-1
TGCGCCAGCAGTCGGACCTCGGTTGGTGACGAGCAGTACTTC CASSRTSVGDEQYF - TRBJ2-7 - TRBV23-1
TGTGCCACCAGCAGAGGCGGGGGAGCAGATACGCAGTATTTT CATSRGGGADTQYF TRBD2 TRBJ2-3 - TRBV15
TGTGCCAGCAGTCCCAGGGCAATACAAGAGACCCAGTACTTC CASSPRAIQETQYF - TRBJ2-5 - TRBV2
TGTGCCAGCAGCCCAGGGGGGAACGGAAAAGATACGCAGTATTTT CASSPGGNGKDTQYF - TRBJ2-3 few TRBV11-2
TGTGCCTGGAGGCTTGACTTTCAGAACACCGGGGAGCTGTTTTTT CAWRLDFQNTGELFF - TRBJ2-2 - TRBV30
TGCGCCAGCAGCCTGGGAATGAACACTGAAGCTTTCTTT CASSLGMNTEAFF - TRBJ1-1 few TRBV5-1
TGTGCCAGCAGCTTGGGTCGTAGCTCCTACAATGAGCAGTTCTTC CASSLGRSSYNEQFF - TRBJ2-1 few TRBV11-2
TGTGCCAGCACCCAAGGGGAACTAGCGGTCTCCGGAGATACGCAGTATTTT CASTQGELAVSGDTQYF TRBD2 TRBJ2-3 few TRBV28
TGTGCCTGGAACACCGGGACCGGGGGCTATGGCTACACCTTC CAWNTGTGGYGYTF - TRBJ1-2 - TRBV30
TGCGCCAGCAGCTTGGCCGCGGGGGCGTACGAGCAGTACTTC CASSLAAGAYEQYF - TRBJ2-7 - TRBV5-1
TGTGCCAGCTTCGGGGACAGGGGGCTTAGTGAAGCTTTCTTT CASFGDRGLSEAFF TRBD1 TRBJ1-1 - TRBV7-2
TGTGCCAGCAGCTTACAGGGGGCGACAGCAAACGAGCAGTACTTC CASSLQGATANEQYF TRBD1 TRBJ2-7 - TRBV11-2
TGTGCCTGGAGTGTAGGCTACGAGCAGTACTTC CAWSVGYEQYF - TRBJ2-7 - TRBV30
TGTGCCTGGAGTTCGGGACAGGGCGCCTCAACTAATGAAAAACTGTTTTTT CAWSSGQGASTNEKLFF TRBD1 TRBJ1-4 - TRBV30
TGCAGCGCTCAAACAATCTCTGGGGCCAACGTCCTGACTTTC CSAQTISGANVLTF - TRBJ2-6 - TRBV29-1
TGTGCCAGCAGTTCCGGGACAGGTTTACCCGGGGAGCTGTTTTTT CASSSGTGLPGELFF TRBD1 TRBJ2-2 few TRBV28
TGTGCCTGGAGTCTAACTACCGGGGGGACAGTAAAACTGTTTTTT CAWSLTTGGTVKLFF TRBD1 TRBJ1-4 - TRBV30
TGCAGCCAGGCCTCCTACGAGCAGTACTTC CSQASYEQYF - TRBJ2-7 once TRBV20-1
TGTGCCTGGCGTCAGTCCACCAATGAGCAGTTCTTC CAWRQSTNEQFF - TRBJ2-1 - TRBV30
TGCAGCGTTGCCCTGGGGGCCAACGAGCAGTACTTC CSVALGANEQYF - TRBJ2-7 few TRBV29-1
TGTGCCAGCAGCCAAGACTGGTCCTACAATGAGCAGTTCTTC CASSQDWSYNEQFF - TRBJ2-1 - TRBV4-2
TGCAGCGTTGTGAGGGGTAACTATGGCTACACCTTC CSVVRGNYGYTF - TRBJ1-2 - TRBV29-1
TGCAGCGTCGCGGACGCCCTAGGGTATTTT CSVADALGYF - TRBJ2-3 - TRBV29-1
TGTGCCTGTAAAGGCTCGGGCGAGCAGTACTTC CACKGSGEQYF - TRBJ2-7 - TRBV30
TGTGCCTGGGCTAAAGGGAGGGCCCAAGAGACCCAGTACTTC CAWAKGRAQETQYF TRBD2 TRBJ2-5 - TRBV30
TGTGCCAGCAAGGGGGTTCGGAGTGGGCCAGATACGCAGTATTTT CASKGVRSGPDTQYF - TRBJ2-3 - TRBV7-2
TGCAGCGGGGTCGGCACAGATACGCAGTATTTT CSGVGTDTQYF - TRBJ2-3 few TRBV20-1
TGTGCCAGCAGCTTAAAAGTCTATGGCTACACCTTC CASSLKVYGYTF - TRBJ1-2 - TRBV7-2
TGTGCCTGGAGTCAGGGGACAGGAAACACCATATATTTT CAWSQGTGNTIYF - TRBJ1-3 - TRBV30
TGCGCCAGCAGCCAGGAACAGGGGATGAACACTGAAGCTTTCTTT CASSQEQGMNTEAFF TRBD1 TRBJ1-1 many TRBV4-1
TGCGCCAGCAGCTTGTTGGCGGGACAGGGATACGAGCAGTACTTC CASSLLAGQGYEQYF TRBD1 TRBJ2-7 - TRBV5-1
TGTGCCACCAGCAGAGATGTTCGGGGAGCTAATGAAAAACTGTTTTTT CATSRDVRGANEKLFF - TRBJ1-4 - TRBV15
TGCAGCGTTTTCGCTGATACGCAGTATTTT CSVFADTQYF - TRBJ2-3 - TRBV29-1
TGCGCCAGCAGCTTGGCCACTAGCGGGCTCTCCCAAGAGACCCAGTACTTC CASSLATSGLSQETQYF TRBD2 TRBJ2-5 once TRBV5-1
TGTGCCACCAGCAGAGACCGGACCAATGAGCAGTTCTTC CATSRDRTNEQFF - TRBJ2-1 - TRBV15